The rows below give T cell receptor beta chains drawn from one sample of a study of CXCR4 blockade with PD-1 therapy in pancreatic cancer. The repertoire was sequenced with immunoSEQ multiplex PCR; TCRdb's copy has only in-frame clones and lacks some. This sample has more than 15,000 clones, with over 60% found just once. Specimen: tumor tissue. The receptor source for this set is a human donor with pancreatic ductal adenocarcinoma. The CDR3 runs from the conserved cysteine through the conserved F or W. D genes are given only for firm matches. Clone size is shown for a subset of rows, as once, few, many or a class of expanded clone.

d_gene | j_gene | abundance | v_gene | CDR3aa | CDR3nt
TRBD2 | TRBJ2-1 | medium-sized | TRBV6-8 | CASSHLAGGPRQIF | TGTGCCAGCAGCCACCTAGCGGGAGGGCCTCGTCAGATCTTC
. | TRBJ2-3 | . | TRBV19 | CASTEGVNTDTQYF | TGTGCCAGTACCGAGGGGGTAAACACAGATACGCAGTATTTT
. | TRBJ2-7 | . | TRBV29-1 | CSVAGAPGKTTYEQYF | TGCAGCGTTGCGGGGGCCCCGGGGAAGACAACCTACGAGCAGTACTTC
TRBD2 | TRBJ2-5 | . | TRBV19 | CASSIGLAGGLETQYF | TGTGCCAGTAGTATCGGGCTAGCGGGAGGGTTAGAGACCCAGTACTTC
. | TRBJ1-1 | few | TRBV19 | CASSPRRNTEAFF | TGTGCCAGTAGTCCCCGGAGGAACACTGAAGCTTTCTTT
TRBD1 | TRBJ2-5 | . | TRBV16 | CASSQSGTGTQETQYF | TGTGCCAGCAGCCAATCGGGGACAGGAACCCAAGAGACCCAGTACTTC
TRBD1 | TRBJ2-1 | . | TRBV15 | CATSRAQGAYNEQFF | TGTGCCACCAGCAGAGCACAGGGGGCCTACAATGAGCAGTTCTTC
TRBD2 | TRBJ2-2 | few | TRBV14 | CASSVTLAGAGELFF | TGTGCCAGCAGCGTCACTCTAGCGGGAGCCGGGGAGCTGTTTTTT
. | TRBJ2-2 | medium-sized | TRBV28 | CASSLGRDPTGELFF | TGTGCCAGCAGTTTGGGGCGGGACCCCACCGGGGAGCTGTTTTTT
. | TRBJ1-3 | . | TRBV28 | CASSLQGRNTIYF | TGTGCCAGCAGCCTGCAGGGTCGAAACACCATATATTTT
. | TRBJ2-1 | . | TRBV5-1 | CASSFRDSWVNEQFF | TGCGCCAGCAGCTTCCGGGACTCTTGGGTTAATGAGCAGTTCTTC
. | TRBJ1-5 | once | TRBV19 | CASTPGGSNQPQHF | TGTGCCAGTACCCCGGGGGGAAGCAATCAGCCCCAGCATTTT
TRBD1 | TRBJ2-1 | . | TRBV19 | CASSIGTGRNEQFF | TGTGCCAGTAGTATAGGGACAGGGAGGAATGAGCAGTTCTTC
. | TRBJ1-2 | few | TRBV7-2 | CASSLGRAGLLTNGYTF | TGTGCCAGCAGCTTAGGAAGGGCAGGGCTTTTGACCAATGGCTACACCTTC
. | TRBJ1-1 | . | TRBV28 | CASRPTLNTEAFF | TGTGCCAGCAGACCAACACTGAACACTGAAGCTTTCTTT
TRBD1 | TRBJ1-2 | . | TRBV19 | CASSEQGAGYTF | TGTGCCAGTAGTGAACAGGGGGCTGGCTACACCTTC
. | TRBJ2-7 | . | TRBV10-2 | CASSESIGVQFLYEQYF | TGCGCCAGCAGTGAGTCAATAGGGGTGCAGTTCCTCTACGAGCAGTACTTC
TRBD1 | TRBJ1-1 | few | TRBV11-3 | CASSPDRTNTEAFF | TGTGCCAGCAGCCCGGACAGGACGAACACTGAAGCTTTCTTT
. | TRBJ2-5 | . | TRBV15 | CATSRDNRRQETQYF | TGTGCCACCAGCAGGGATAACAGGAGACAAGAGACCCAGTACTTC
TRBD1 | TRBJ2-3 | medium-sized | TRBV6-8 | CASSYSATGGYTDTQYF | TGTGCCAGCAGTTACTCCGCAACAGGGGGGTACACAGATACGCAGTATTTT
TRBD1 | TRBJ1-4 | . | TRBV14 | CASSQDLLRDRVF | TGTGCCAGCAGCCAAGATCTTCTCCGGGACAGAGTTTTT
TRBD1 | TRBJ2-1 | . | TRBV29-1 | CSVGQGDSYNEQFF | TGCAGCGTTGGACAGGGAGACTCCTACAATGAGCAGTTCTTC
. | TRBJ2-2 | . | TRBV11-1 | CASSDWDRLGTGELFF | TGTGCCAGCAGCGACTGGGACCGACTAGGGACCGGGGAGCTGTTTTTT
. | TRBJ2-4 | . | TRBV28 | CASSRTDLAKNIQYF | TGTGCCAGCAGTCGGACAGATCTAGCCAAAAACATTCAGTACTTC
TRBD1 | TRBJ2-5 | once | TRBV19 | CASRDRGVETQYF | TGTGCCAGCCGTGACAGGGGAGTTGAGACCCAGTACTTC
TRBD2 | TRBJ2-7 | . | TRBV19 | CASRSSGLAGVYEQYF | TGTGCCAGTAGGAGTTCTGGACTAGCGGGAGTCTACGAGCAGTACTTC
. | TRBJ1-1 | . | TRBV18 | CASSRQDTEAFF | TGTGCCAGCTCCAGGCAGGACACTGAAGCTTTCTTT